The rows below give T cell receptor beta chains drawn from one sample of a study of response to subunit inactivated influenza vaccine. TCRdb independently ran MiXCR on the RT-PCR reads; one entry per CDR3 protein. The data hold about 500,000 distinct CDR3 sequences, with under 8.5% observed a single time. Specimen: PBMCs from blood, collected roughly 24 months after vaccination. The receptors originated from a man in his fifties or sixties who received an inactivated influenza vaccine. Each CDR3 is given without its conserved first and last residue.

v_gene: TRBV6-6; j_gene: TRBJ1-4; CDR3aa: ASSPRGREKLF
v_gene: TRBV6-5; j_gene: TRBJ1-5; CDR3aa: ASSYSGVNQPQH
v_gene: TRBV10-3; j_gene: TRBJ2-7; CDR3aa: AISEVPGLAGVDEQY
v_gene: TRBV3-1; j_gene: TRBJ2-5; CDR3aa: ASSQDWVGNQETQY
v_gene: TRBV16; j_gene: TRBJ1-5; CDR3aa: ASSRQDSLNQPQH
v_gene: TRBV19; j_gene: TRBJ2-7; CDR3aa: ASKIRGGYEQC
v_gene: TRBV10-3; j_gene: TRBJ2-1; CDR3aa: AISESITSGNEQF
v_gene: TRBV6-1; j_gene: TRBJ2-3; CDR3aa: ASSEAGLDTQY
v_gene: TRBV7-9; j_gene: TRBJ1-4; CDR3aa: ASSSTVTTNEKLF
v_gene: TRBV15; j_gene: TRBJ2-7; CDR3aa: ATSRDSRTGQEQY
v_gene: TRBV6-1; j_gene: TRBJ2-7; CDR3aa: ASSLRPPTSSYEQY
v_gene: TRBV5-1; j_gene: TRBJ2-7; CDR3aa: ASSYLRADHEQY
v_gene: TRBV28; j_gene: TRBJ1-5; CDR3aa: AADGYSNQPQH
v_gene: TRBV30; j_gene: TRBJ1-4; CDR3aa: AWSVGSATNEKLF
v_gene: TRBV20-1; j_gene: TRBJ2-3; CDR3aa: SARVRGSSTDTQY
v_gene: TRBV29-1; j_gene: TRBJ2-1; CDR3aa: SVEEYNEQF
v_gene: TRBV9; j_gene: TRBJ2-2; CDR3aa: ASSEVFTGELF
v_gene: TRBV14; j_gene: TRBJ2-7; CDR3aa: ASSLAGTLY
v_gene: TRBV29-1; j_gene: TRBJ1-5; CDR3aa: SAGDSLNQPQH
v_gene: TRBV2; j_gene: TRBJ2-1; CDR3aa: ASRERELADEQF
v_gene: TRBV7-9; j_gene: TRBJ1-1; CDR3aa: ASSSGAEMDF
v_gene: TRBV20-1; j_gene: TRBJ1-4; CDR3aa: SASSGKAEKLF
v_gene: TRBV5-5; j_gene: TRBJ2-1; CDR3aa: ASSLVRELASSYNEQF
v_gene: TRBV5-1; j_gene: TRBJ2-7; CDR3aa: ASKNEYEQY
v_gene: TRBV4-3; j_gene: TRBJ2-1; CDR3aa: ASSQEGGLTPIEQF
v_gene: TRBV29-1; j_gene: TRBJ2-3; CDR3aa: SAGGRSTDTQY
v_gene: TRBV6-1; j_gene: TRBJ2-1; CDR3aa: ASSDRVINEQF
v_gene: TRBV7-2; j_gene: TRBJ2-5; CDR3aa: ASSNSGGETQY
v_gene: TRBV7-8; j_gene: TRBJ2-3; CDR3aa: ASRRLAAGGTDTQY
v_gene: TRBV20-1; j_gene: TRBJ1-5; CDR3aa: SASTTARQPQH
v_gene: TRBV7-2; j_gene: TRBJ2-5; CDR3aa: ASSYGVLETQY
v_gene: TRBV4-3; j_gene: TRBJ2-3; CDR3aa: ASSQDRLDTDTQY
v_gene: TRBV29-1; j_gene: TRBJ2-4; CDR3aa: SALAWAGGSKNIQY
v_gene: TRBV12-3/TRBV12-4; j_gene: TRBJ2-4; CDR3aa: ASSSRAGIVAKNIQY
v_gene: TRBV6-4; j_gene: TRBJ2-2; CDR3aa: ASRDVNTGELF
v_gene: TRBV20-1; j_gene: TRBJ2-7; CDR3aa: SASRTEGSYEQY
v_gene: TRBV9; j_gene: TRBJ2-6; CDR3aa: ASSITGTANSGANVLT
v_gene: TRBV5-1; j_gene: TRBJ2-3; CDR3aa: ASSQDNPRDTQY
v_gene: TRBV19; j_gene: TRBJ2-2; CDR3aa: ASSTPQGLNTGELF
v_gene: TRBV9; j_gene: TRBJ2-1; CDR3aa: ASSVAVGIASGAPSSYNEQF
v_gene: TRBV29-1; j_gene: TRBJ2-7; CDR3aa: SVELNRSGYEQY
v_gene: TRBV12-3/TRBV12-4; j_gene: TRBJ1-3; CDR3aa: ASGDRAGNTIY
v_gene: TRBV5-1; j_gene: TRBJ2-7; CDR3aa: ASSFTGQGSSYEQY
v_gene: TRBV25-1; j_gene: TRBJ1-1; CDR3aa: ASHPRGPLNTEAF
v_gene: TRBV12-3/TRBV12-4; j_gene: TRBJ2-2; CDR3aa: ASSFVQTGELF
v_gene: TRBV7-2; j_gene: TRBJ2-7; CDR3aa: ASGSPPTNYEQY
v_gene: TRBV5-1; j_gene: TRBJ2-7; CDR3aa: ASSHPDRTYEQY
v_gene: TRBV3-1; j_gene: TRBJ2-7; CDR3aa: ASSQDHRRGYEQY
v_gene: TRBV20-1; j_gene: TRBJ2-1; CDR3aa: SGNRDTGNEQF
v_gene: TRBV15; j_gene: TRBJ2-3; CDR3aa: ATSQGRRLADTQY
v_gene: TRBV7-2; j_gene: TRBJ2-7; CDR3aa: ASSLASASYEQY
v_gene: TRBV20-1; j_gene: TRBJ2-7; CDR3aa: SARPLGGTGIYEQY
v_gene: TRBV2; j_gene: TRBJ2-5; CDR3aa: ASSSETQY
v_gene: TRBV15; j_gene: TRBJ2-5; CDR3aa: ATSRDVKTQY
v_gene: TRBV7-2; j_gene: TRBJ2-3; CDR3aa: ASNIGGDTQY